One sample yielded the 17 T cell receptor beta chains listed below, sequenced in a study of shared clonotypes between healthy human individuals. Here immunoSEQ multiplex PCR was the method, and the copy in TCRdb shows in-frame clones only, minus some. The repertoire holds some 2.1 million clones, about 94% seen once, with 1% to 1.3% in the top ten. CD8 cells regarded as naive lacked CD45RO, were positively chosen for CCR7, and omitted terminally differentiated effector memory CD45RA+ cells. The sequencing sample was made of naive CD8+ T cells sorted from blood. All receptors come from a man aged 18 to 29 in good health.

The CDR3 sequence is CSALADTQYF. The CDR3 DNA is TGCAGTGCTCTAGCGGATACGCAGTATTTT. The V call is TRBV20-1, the J call TRBJ2-3, with D perhaps TRBD2 (6 bases). V dropped 5 bases and J dropped 6 bases, with 6 bases sitting between them. This CDR3 contains 10 residues. From germline, CDR1 is DFQATT and CDR2 SNEGSKA (reference sequence).

The chain joins TRBV7-9 to TRBJ2-7; tentatively, D is TRBD1 (6 bases). This CDR3 comprises 14 residues. V shed 7 bases and J shed 4 bases, with 17 bases lying between them. CDR1 is SEHNR, CDR2 FQNEAQ, per germline (reference sequence). The DNA for the CDR3 is TGTGCCAGCACCCAGGGGTTTTCTCTTTACGAGCAGTACTTC. This encodes CASTQGFSLYEQYF. Full variable domain (missing parts from reference TRBV7-9 and TRBJ2-7): DTGVSQNPRHKITKRGQNVTFRCDPISEHNRLYWYRQTLGQGPEFLTYFQNEAQLEKSRLLSDRFSAERPKGSFSTLEIQRTEQGDSAMYLCASTQGFSLYEQYFGPGTRLTVT.

The genes are TRBV6-5 and TRBJ2-7, with TRBD1 matching over 7 bases. The V and J ends lost 0 bases and 6 bases, in that order; junction bases with no gene match: 2. Germline loops: CDR1 MNHEY, CDR2 SVGAGI. CDR3 size: 13 residues. CDR3 protein: CASSYSTGIEQYF. The CDR3, as DNA: TGTGCCAGCAGTTACTCGACAGGGATCGAGCAGTACTTC.

CDR3 nucleotide sequence: TGCGCCAGCAGTCTATTGGGAGGGGGCGAGTCCCCCCTCTACGAGCAGTACTTC. It specifies CASSLLGGGESPLYEQYF. This chain connects TRBV10-1 to TRBJ2-7, with D tentatively TRBD1 or TRBD2 (7 bases each). The V and J ends lost 5 bases and 3 bases respectively, with 26 bases between them. Germline CDR1 and CDR2: WNHNN and SYGVQD (reference sequence). The CDR3 is made up of 18 amino acids.

The chain links TRBV30 to TRBJ2-1, with D unclear. Germline values: CDR1 GTSNPN, CDR2 SVGIG (reference sequence). V was shortened by 5 bases and J by 1 base, with 15 bases between the two germline ends. This CDR3 comprises 15 residues. CDR3 in DNA: TGTGCCTGGTTCGACGATAGCACTTCCTACAATGAGCAGTTCTTC. Its protein product is CAWFDDSTSYNEQFF.

The J gene is TRBJ2-2, the V gene TRBV6-4; TRBD2 matches at 14 bases. The CDR3 runs 18 residues. CDR1 is MRHNA, CDR2 SNTAGT, per germline. Trimming cost V 4 bases and J 5 bases; bases outside gene matches: 9. The CDR3 DNA sequence: TGTGCCAGCAGTGTGGGACTAGCGGGGGTGAGAGGAACCGGGGAGCTGTTTTTT. This gives the protein CASSVGLAGVRGTGELFF.

This clone was seen a single time. The chain has TRBV7-3 and TRBJ2-1; 10 positions match TRBD2. J gave up 4 bases and V 5 bases, and 5 bases lay outside the gene matches. The CDR3 has 15 residues. Germline CDR1 reads SGHTA; CDR2 reads FQGTGA. As DNA, the CDR3 is TGTGCCAGCAGCCAGCGGGGGGGACGATACAATGAGCAGTTCTTC. Amino acids: CASSQRGGRYNEQFF.

Only one count was recorded for this clone. The chain couples TRBV2 to TRBJ2-7, with 7 bases aligning to TRBD2. Per the germline V gene, CDR1 is SNHLY and CDR2 is FYNNEI. Losses at the gene ends were 8 bases for V and 0 bases for J; bases not matched to a gene: 7. The CDR3 totals 14 residues. In DNA, the CDR3 is TGTGCCAGCTTTTGGGGGGAGGGCTCCTACGAGCAGTACTTC. This encodes CASFWGEGSYEQYF.

The chain couples TRBV7-9 to TRBJ2-5; 12 bases align to TRBD2. The length of the CDR3 is 17 residues. V lost 1 base, J lost 2 bases, and 5 bases stayed unmatched. Germline V gene sequence: CDR1 SEHNR, CDR2 FQNEAQ (reference sequence). CDR3 sequence: CASSLVLGTSGQETQYF. The CDR3 DNA sequence: TGTGCCAGCAGCTTAGTACTGGGGACTAGCGGGCAAGAGACCCAGTACTTC.

CDR3 nucleotides: TGTGCCAGCAGCCCCCAGGGAGGGCCAGACGAGCAGTACTTC. Translation gives CASSPQGGPDEQYF. The chain employs TRBV7-9 and TRBJ2-7; 7 nucleotides line up with TRBD2. CDR1 SEHNR and CDR2 FQNEAQ come from the germline V gene (reference sequence). CDR3 length: 14 amino acids. V lost 5 bases, J lost 5 bases, and 9 bases stayed unmatched.

This clone has just a few counts. Other DNA sequences from this sample encode an identical CDR3 as well. CDR3 sequence: CASRVGGSYNEQFF. In nucleotides, the CDR3 is TGTGCCAGCAGGGTGGGGGGCTCCTACAATGAGCAGTTCTTC. This chain joins TRBV27 and TRBJ2-1; D is possibly TRBD2 (6 bases). Germline CDR1 and CDR2: MNHEY and SMNVEV (reference sequence). CDR3 size: 14 residues. Trimming left V 6 bases short and J 0 bases short, with 9 bases between.

The chain is built from TRBV7-9 and TRBJ2-7; D gene unclear. Per the germline V gene, CDR1 is SEHNR and CDR2 is FQNEAQ (reference sequence). Trimming took off 5 bases at V and 0 bases at J, with 17 bases between the two ends. CDR3 size: 16 residues. Here the CDR3 reads CASSQLKGVASYEQYF. The CDR3 DNA is TGTGCCAGCAGCCAACTGAAGGGTGTTGCCTCCTACGAGCAGTACTTC.

This chain joins TRBV5-6 and TRBJ2-7; TRBD1 matches at 9 bases. Trimming took 4 bases from V and 2 from J; bases not matched to a gene: 7. This CDR3 has 15 residues. Per the germline V gene, CDR1 is SGHDT and CDR2 is YYEEEE. The CDR3 spells CASSPGGTGPYEQYF. CDR3 DNA: TGTGCCAGCAGCCCGGGCGGGACAGGGCCCTACGAGCAGTACTTC.

The chain combines TRBV2 with TRBJ2-2, with 13 bases identical to TRBD2. The CDR3 sequence is 15 residues long. Per the germline V gene, CDR1 is SNHLY and CDR2 is FYNNEI. The J segment lost 4 bases and the V segment lost 9 bases, leaving 5 bases of the junction unmatched. The CDR3 reads CARGTSGTSTGELFF. The CDR3 bases are TGTGCCAGGGGGACTAGCGGGACGAGCACCGGGGAGCTGTTTTTT. Together with reference TRBV2 and TRBJ2-2, the CDR3 gives the full variable domain: EPEVTQTPSHQVTQMGQEVILRCVPISNHLYFYWYRQILGQKVEFLVSFYNNEISEKSEIFDDQFSVERPDGSNFTLKIRSTKLEDSAMYFCARGTSGTSTGELFFGEGSRLTVL.

The chain uses TRBV6-5 and TRBJ1-3; TRBD1 might be the D (5 bases). V shed 6 bases and J shed 0 bases, with 12 bases lying between them. CDR1 and CDR2 from the germline V gene are MNHEY and SVGAGI. The CDR3 covers 15 residues. CDR3: CASSPTDSSGNTIYF. In nucleotides, the CDR3 is TGTGCCAGCAGCCCGACTGACAGCTCTGGAAACACCATATATTTT.

Points on this clone: Other DNA sequences in this specimen translate into the identical CDR3. V gene TRBV27 combines with J gene TRBJ1-1; TRBD1 is a possible D gene (6 bases). V lost 2 bases, J lost 5 bases, and 9 bases lay in between. The CDR3 extends over 13 amino acids. Germline CDR1 reads MNHEY; CDR2 reads SMNVEV (reference sequence). CDR3: CASSLRGHTEAFF. In DNA, the CDR3 is TGTGCCAGCAGTTTACGGGGACATACTGAAGCTTTCTTT.

This clone was seen only once. The gene calls are TRBV7-6 and TRBJ2-3, with D maybe TRBD1 (6 bases). This CDR3 contains 15 residues. CDR1 is SGHVS, CDR2 FNYEAQ, per germline. With 5 bases removed from V and 6 bases from J, the gap between germline ends came to 18 bases. As DNA, the CDR3 is TGTGCCAGCAGCAACCGGGACACCCAGCGGGATACGCAGTATTTT. It translates to CASSNRDTQRDTQYF.